The 32 T cell receptor beta chains in this list originate from one sample, sequenced in a study of post-analysis software for immune sequencing data (dated by TCRdb to about 2015). Library prep was done by PCR. Sequencing took place on an Illumina HiSeq 2500. To reduce PCR and sequencing biases, unique molecular identifiers were built into the TCR beta cDNA libraries. In-frame beta chains were kept once TCRdb had trimmed the public reads at Q25 with fastp and called clones with MiXCR. Each entry is one CDR3 protein sequence, shown with its most common DNA and genes. The sample records roughly 700,000 distinct CDR3 sequences, 30% of which are singletons. Around 0.55% of the sample lies in the top ten. Overall study results and their limits: Patients showed significantly higher frequencies than controls for five TRBV segments, among them TRBV5-6, TRBV5-1 and TRBV20-1.

These TCRs are of unknown antigen specificity. Sequenced material: blood. The receptors come from a girl between 10 and 17 years old with multiple sclerosis.

The gene calls are TRBV15 and TRBJ2-1; TRBD1 matches at 7 bases. The CDR3 loop spans 13 amino acids. Looked up from germline, CDR1 is LNHNV and CDR2 is YYDKDF (reference sequence). The ends lost 5 bases at V and 15 bases at J; junction bases unmatched: 13. CDR3 coding DNA: TGTGCCACCAGCGGGAAGGGACAGTCCAACCCGTTCTTC. Its translation: CATSGKGQSNPFF.

This sequence joins TRBV29-1 and TRBJ2-5; TRBD2 agrees at 9 bases. The J call may be mistaken, given a closer DNA end match to TRBJ2-7. Germline CDR1 and CDR2: SQVTM and ANQGSEA. The CDR3 is 13 residues long. The CDR3 DNA is TGCAGCGTTGGGGTAGCGGGAGACTACGAGCAGTACTTC. This gives the protein CSVGVAGDYEQYF.

This clonotype was found many times. V and J are TRBV29-1 and TRBJ2-7; TRBD2 might be the D (5 bases). The V and J ends lost 6 bases and 2 bases respectively, with 11 bases between them. CDR1 is SQVTM and CDR2 is ANQGSEA in the germline V gene. The CDR3 runs 12 residues. The DNA of the CDR3 is TGCAGCGTCTCTGACGGGACCTACGAGCAGTACTTC. This codes for CSVSDGTYEQYF.

This clonotype has ten or more counts. The chain combines TRBV29-1 with TRBJ2-3; 9 positions agree with TRBD1. This CDR3 is built from 14 residues. With 6 bases clipped from V and 3 bases from J, the junction kept 7 bases outside the gene matches. The germline V gene encodes CDR1 SQVTM and CDR2 ANQGSEA. CDR3 in DNA: TGCAGCGTCAAGGACAGGGGTACAACAGATACGCAGTATTTT. Translation gives CSVKDRGTTDTQYF.

This clonotype was detected many times. V gene TRBV6-5 combines with J gene TRBJ2-1; tentatively, D is TRBD2 (5 bases). The CDR3 extends over 14 amino acids. Trimming took 5 bases from V and 3 from J, leaving 11 bases between them. From germline, CDR1 is MNHEY and CDR2 SVGAGI. The CDR3 DNA reads TGTGCCAGCAGTAACGACGGGAACTACAATGAGCAGTTCTTC. This translates into CASSNDGNYNEQFF.

V usage is TRBV6-6 and J usage is TRBJ2-3, with D unclear. The germline V gene has CDR1 MNHNY and CDR2 SVGAGI (reference sequence). The CDR3 is 12 amino acids. V was shortened by 10 bases and J by 6 bases, with 14 bases between the two germline ends. The CDR3 sequence is CATTAPADTQYF. The DNA of the CDR3 is TGTGCCACCACCGCCCCGGCGGATACGCAGTATTTT.

In this sample, this clonotype turned up many times. The chain uses TRBV6-5 and TRBJ2-7; TRBD1 agrees at 9 bases. Germline-derived CDR1 and CDR2 are MNHEY and SVGAGI. The CDR3 loop spans 15 amino acids. J lost 4 bases, V lost 8 bases, and 12 bases had no gene match. The CDR3 region has the DNA TGTGCCAGCGGGACCCCGGGACAGGGTATTTACGAGCAGTACTTC. This sequence encodes CASGTPGQGIYEQYF.

The chain employs TRBV6-5 and TRBJ2-1, with 11 positions matching TRBD2. Losses at the gene ends were 6 bases for V and 9 bases for J; bases not matched to a gene: 10. The V gene's germline CDR1 is MNHEY and CDR2 SVGAGI. CDR3 length: 15 residues. The CDR3 DNA sequence: TGTGCCAGCAGGGGCACTAGCGGGGGATACGCTGAGCAGTTCTTC. Its protein product is CASRGTSGGYAEQFF.

This rearrangement joins TRBV5-1 to TRBJ1-6, with TRBD1 matching 11 bases. The V segment lost 5 bases and the J segment 8 bases; nucleotides outside the gene matches: 3. The CDR3 totals 14 residues. Germline V gene lookup returns CDR1 SGHRS and CDR2 YFSETQ. In DNA, the CDR3 is TGCGCCAGCAGTTCGGGACAGGGGGATTCACCCCTCCACTTT. Protein product: CASSSGQGDSPLHF.

This chain uses TRBV20-1 with TRBJ1-4, with D perhaps matching TRBD1 (5 bases). Germline V gene data show CDR1 as DFQATT and CDR2 as SNEGSKA (reference sequence). The V and J ends lost 5 bases and 0 bases respectively, with 13 bases between them. The CDR3 is made up of 15 amino acids. The CDR3 DNA is TGCAGTGCTCCCTCCGGGGCGTCAACTAATGAAAAACTGTTTTTT. Its protein is CSAPSGASTNEKLFF.

The chain carries TRBV20-1 and TRBJ2-7; 9 bases match TRBD2. The V segment lost 5 bases and the J segment 0 bases; nucleotides outside the gene matches: 8. The V gene's germline CDR1 is DFQATT and CDR2 SNEGSKA (reference sequence). The CDR3 is 15 residues long. The DNA of the CDR3 is TGCAGTGCTGCTAACCGACTAGCGGCCTCCTACGAGCAGTACTTC. Amino acids: CSAANRLAASYEQYF.

This clonotype has a handful of counts. This chain uses TRBV7-9 with TRBJ2-7; the match to TRBD2 covers 9 bases. The V gene end was trimmed by 6 bases and the J gene end by 2 bases; junction bases not matched to a gene: 8. In germline, CDR1 is SEHNR, CDR2 FQNEAQ (reference sequence). The CDR3 runs 15 residues. The CDR3 nucleotides are TGTGCCAGCAGGGAGATAGCGGGGGATACCTACGAGCAGTACTTC. Its protein product is CASREIAGDTYEQYF.

The V and J genes are TRBV20-1 and TRBJ2-7; 7 bases line up with TRBD2. Germline-derived CDR1 and CDR2 are DFQATT and SNEGSKA (reference sequence). This CDR3 is 13 amino acids long. Trimming removed 1 base from V and 0 bases from J; junction bases left unmatched: 0. The CDR3 spells CSARGGSSYEQYV. Here the CDR3 DNA reads TGCAGTGCTAGAGGCGGGAGCTCCTACGAGCAGTACGTC.

The chain employs TRBV28 and TRBJ2-3; TRBD1 matches 7 bases. The CDR3 is 17 amino acids. V gave up 5 bases and J gave up 3 bases; unmatched junction bases: 14. Germline V gene data show CDR1 as MDHEN and CDR2 as SYDVKM. The CDR3 DNA follows: TGTGCCAGCAGTCCCACCTTAGGGACAGCGTTTACAGATACGCAGTATTTT. Its protein product is CASSPTLGTAFTDTQYF.

This chain links TRBV10-3 with TRBJ1-3, with D hard to call. CDR3 length: 13 amino acids. The germline V and J ends were trimmed by 3 bases and 0 bases, with 3 bases remaining between them. CDR1 is ENHRY, CDR2 SYGVKD, per germline. The CDR3 bases are TGTGCCATCAGTGACGCCTCTGGAAACACCATATATTTT. The encoded protein is CAISDASGNTIYF.

The sample holds a few counts of this clonotype. The rearrangement joins TRBV4-1 to TRBJ1-5; TRBD1 might be the D (5 bases). Germline values: CDR1 MGHRA, CDR2 YSYEKL. Trimming cost V 1 base and J 6 bases, with 13 bases left between them. The CDR3 is 15 amino acids. CDR3: CASSQGPGSPQPQHF. The DNA of the CDR3 is TGCGCCAGCAGCCAAGGACCAGGGAGCCCTCAGCCCCAGCATTTT.

The V and J genes are TRBV4-3 and TRBJ2-1; D gene uncertain. The CDR3 spans 13 residues. V lost 3 bases, J lost 9 bases, and 12 bases lay in between. CDR1 is LGHNA, CDR2 YSLEER, per germline. The CDR3 spells CASSQDLMGEQFF. As DNA, the CDR3 is TGCGCCAGCAGCCAGGACCTCATGGGTGAGCAGTTCTTC.

This chain connects TRBV5-1 to TRBJ2-7; 7 bases line up with TRBD2. Germline trimming cut 3 bases from V and 7 bases from J; bases unmatched to any gene: 16. From germline, CDR1 is SGHRS and CDR2 YFSETQ. This CDR3 comprises 16 residues. CDR3 in DNA: TGCGCCAGCAGCTACCCCCGGGGGGAGGGTAACGAGGAGCAGTACTTC. As protein: CASSYPRGEGNEEQYF.

This clonotype was found a few times. The chain links TRBV28 to TRBJ2-7; 7 positions agree with TRBD1. CDR1 is MDHEN, CDR2 SYDVKM, per germline. J was trimmed by 3 bases and V by 7 bases; bases with no gene match: 12. This CDR3 region has 15 residues. The CDR3, as DNA: TGTGCCAGCACCGTTGGCGGACAGGTCAACTACGAGCAGTACTTC. This sequence encodes CASTVGGQVNYEQYF.

The chain has TRBV20-1 and TRBJ1-5; D is undetermined. Trimming took off 3 bases at V and 0 bases at J, with 12 bases between the two ends. The CDR3 is 15 residues long. CDR1 is DFQATT, CDR2 SNEGSKA, per germline (reference sequence). CDR3 coding DNA: TGCAGTGCTAGTGTGAGCCAAAATAGCAATCAGCCCCAGCATTTT. Translation gives CSASVSQNSNQPQHF.

A remark on this clonotype: Given a much more abundant clone one base away, this may be a read error. The chain recombines TRBV29-1 with TRBJ2-7; D perhaps matches TRBD2 (7 bases). The CDR3 loop spans 14 amino acids. Trimming removed 6 bases at V and 3 bases at J, with 18 bases between. CDR1 is SQVTM, CDR2 ANQGSEA, per germline. In DNA form, the CDR3 reads TGCAGCGTGGGGGGACGGGGGGCAAACTACGAGCAGTACTTC. Translating it yields CSVGGRGANYEQYF.

The V call is TRBV3-1, the J call TRBJ2-4; no firm D call. This CDR3 is built from 16 residues. Trimming shortened V by 4 bases and J by 0 bases, and 13 bases separated the two germline ends. The germline V gene encodes CDR1 LGHDT and CDR2 YNNKEL (reference sequence). The CDR3 protein is CASSLRVQLAKNIQYF. The CDR3 DNA reads as TGTGCCAGCAGCCTCCGGGTACAGCTAGCCAAAAACATTCAGTACTTC.

The CDR3 sequence: CASSLNTAGEQYF. The CDR3 DNA sequence: TGTGCCAGCAGTTTAAACACCGCGGGCGAGCAGTACTTC. The chain recombines TRBV12-3 or TRBV12-4 with TRBJ2-7, with D perhaps TRBD2 (5 bases). Trimming pared 2 bases from V and 6 bases from J, leaving 11 bases between. The CDR3 length is 13 residues.

The chain couples TRBV18 to TRBJ1-1, with D uncertain. The germline CDR1 and CDR2 sequences are KGHSH and LQKENI. The CDR3 is made up of 13 amino acids. Trimming cost V 6 bases and J 1 base, with 9 bases left between them. In DNA, the CDR3 is TGTGCCAGCTCCCAGGACCAGAACACTGAAGCTTTCTTT. The encoded protein is CASSQDQNTEAFF.

This clonotype was found a few times. The chain links TRBV4-1 to TRBJ2-1, with a weak D call TRBD2 (5 bases). There are 15 residues in the CDR3. Looked up from germline, CDR1 is MGHRA and CDR2 is YSYEKL. The V and J ends lost 0 bases and 8 bases respectively, with 14 bases between them. The CDR3, as DNA: TGCGCCAGCAGCCAAGATGGCCGGGTTAGCGATGAGCAGTTCTTC. It yields the protein CASSQDGRVSDEQFF.

V gene TRBV7-2 combines with J gene TRBJ2-1; TRBD2 matches 9 bases. The CDR3 is made up of 16 amino acids. Germline lookup yields CDR1 SGHTA and CDR2 FQGNSA. The ends lost 4 bases at V and 7 bases at J; junction bases unmatched: 11. The CDR3 protein is CASSSLGAGGLNEQFF. The CDR3 DNA is TGTGCCAGCAGCTCCCTCGGGGCGGGAGGGTTGAATGAGCAGTTCTTC.

V is TRBV29-1 and J is TRBJ1-1; D perhaps matches TRBD1 (5 bases). CDR3 length: 11 residues. The V end was cut by 4 bases, the J end by 7 bases, with 10 bases between. Germline V lookup: CDR1 SQVTM, CDR2 ANQGSEA. CDR3 amino acids: CSVGSGVEAFF. The DNA for the CDR3 is TGCAGCGTTGGATCGGGGGTTGAAGCTTTCTTT.

This clonotype was observed a few times. Its ends do not fully match the called genes, so a read error is possible. The chain recombines TRBV6-5 with TRBJ2-3; 8 positions match TRBD2. The CDR3 is 16 amino acids. Germline-derived CDR1 and CDR2 are MNHEY and SVGAGI. The CDR3 sequence: CACSYSLAASTDTQYF. In DNA, the CDR3 is TGTGCCTGCAGTTACTCACTAGCGGCGAGCACAGATACGCAGTATTTT.

V usage is TRBV5-1 and J usage is TRBJ2-1; D is perhaps TRBD1 or TRBD2 (6 bases each). This CDR3 has 15 residues. V was pared by 4 bases and J by 4 bases, with 15 bases between. From germline, CDR1 is SGHRS and CDR2 YFSETQ. In nucleotides, the CDR3 is TGCGCCAGCAGCCCGAGGGGGGCCGGGTACAATGAGCAGTTCTTC. This codes for CASSPRGAGYNEQFF.

This clonotype was counted a few times. The genes are TRBV5-8 and TRBJ2-1; D is possibly TRBD1 or TRBD2 (5 bases each). Germline CDR1 is SGHTS and CDR2 is YDEGEE. V was trimmed by 3 bases and J by 8 bases, leaving 21 bases between them. The length of the CDR3 is 16 residues. Here the CDR3 reads CASSSRRVLGVDEQFF. Written as DNA, the CDR3 is TGTGCCAGCAGCTCGCGGCGGGTTTTAGGGGTCGATGAGCAGTTCTTC.

This clonotype was found many times. V gene TRBV29-1 combines with J gene TRBJ2-7; D is perhaps TRBD1 (7 bases). V was shortened by 5 bases and J by 2 bases, with 16 bases between the two germline ends. CDR3 size: 14 residues. Germline CDR1 SQVTM, CDR2 ANQGSEA. This CDR3 is CSVQRAGGTYEQYF. DNA for the CDR3: TGCAGCGTTCAGCGGGCAGGGGGAACCTACGAGCAGTACTTC.

This chain uses TRBV5-6 with TRBJ2-4; no clear D. The V and J ends lost 4 bases and 9 bases respectively, with 14 bases between them. Germline lookup yields CDR1 SGHDT and CDR2 YYEEEE. This CDR3 spans 13 amino acids. The CDR3 DNA reads as TGTGCCAGCAGCCCCGGGTGGAGAGGCATTCAGTACTTC. Translating gives CASSPGWRGIQYF.